This TCR beta chain was sequenced during a study of shared clonotypes between healthy human individuals (dated by TCRdb to the early 2020s). Regarding the study in general: A few men and a couple of women, aged 18 to 49 years, made up the cohort. For each donor, three plates each were used for CD4 naive and CD4 memory, two plates were used for CD8 naive, and one plate was used for CD8 memory. To estimate repertoire size and how much clonotypes are shared between individuals, the study performed deep sequencing of blood TCR repertoires from a few healthy adults. Different laboratories and diverse techniques were used to prepare libraries and sequence TCR repertoires, to increase sequencing depth and limit assay-specific biases. Between about 0.8 and 9.5 billion PBMCs per donor were obtained by leukapheresis. The full study reports these points: Only blood was sampled, and tissue TCR repertoires likely differ from those in blood. Sharing across a few donors was observed for around 5% of naive CD4, over 3% of naive CD8, 2.3% of memory CD4, and roughly 0.4% of memory CD8 clonotypes. Because the study included only a small number of donors, the genetic and exposure-history diversity represented was limited. Based on pairwise subsampling, the degree of clonotype sharing among donors was expected to be affected by sequencing depth. Larger estimated clonotype richness was generally found for naive subsets than for memory subsets. Incomplete sequencing was indicated by rarefaction of sorted-subset datasets, despite the large sequencing depth. Higher generation probabilities were observed for clonotypes shared by all four sorted-subset donors than for non-shared clonotypes.

Using the deep immunoSEQ assay, multiplex PCR amplified TCR CDR3 regions from genomic DNA. Genomic DNA extracted from each cell subset was distributed evenly over all wells of several immunoSEQ 96-well plates, and each plate served as one replicate. For sorted subsets, approximately 190 ng of genomic DNA, equivalent to 25,000 to 35,000 T cell genomes, went into each replicate PCR. Purified libraries were quantified with a Qubit 3.0 fluorometer, sized on a Bioanalyzer 2100, and re-quantified with the KAPA Library Quantification kit. A separate single-read 150-cycle Illumina NextSeq 550 flow cell was used to sequence each immunoSEQ 96-well plate. Under the source paper's analysis protocol: Because only junctional sequences without quality scores were contained in the immunoSEQ output, filtering matching that applied to full-length reads could not be performed. To assign V/J genes and CDR3, sequences were annotated against IMGT germline references using PyIR, a Python wrapper for IgBLAST v1.9. Reads with weak V/J assignments (E-value above 1e-6), missing CDR3, stop codons, out-of-frame junctions, or ambiguous translated residues were removed. V3J clonotypes were defined by identical inferred V gene, J gene, and CDR3 amino acid sequence. Percentage overlap between repertoires was calculated by dividing the number of shared unique clonotypes by the size of the smaller repertoire. RTK rarefaction, the Chao1 estimator, and Recon v2.1 estimates of unobserved clonotypes were used to assess repertoire richness. Generation probabilities for all TCRbeta clonotypes obtained by the gDNA method from a handful of donors were computed using OLGA. TCRdb took over this immuneACCESS table, retaining in-frame rearrangements with V and J assigned. Such tables are incomplete; in checked studies, under half of the missing clones stem from an unresolved V gene, and the remainder is unexplained. V and J calls and clone size are copied from that table; D and trimming were computed from the DNA. The sample contains around 2.1 million clones, approximately 95% of them found a single time. The ten largest clones represent 0.1% to 0.15% of the sample.

A word on this clone: Its antigen remains undetermined. Base-call qualities are not available, and no considerably larger clone is one nucleotide away.

Healthy HIV-negative adults with no recently reported acute infections or vaccinations were included as donors. Only Caucasian adults living in Nashville, Tennessee, USA were represented among the donors. Magnetic negative selection was used to enrich CD4+ T cells, after which naive cells were positively selected on CD45RA and the negative fraction became the memory subset. After blood collection by leukapheresis, PBMCs were isolated using Ficoll-Histopaque density gradient centrifugation and then cryopreserved in the vapor phase of liquid nitrogen. Analytical flow cytometry was used to check the purity and quantity of every magnetically sorted T cell population. From each sorted fraction, genomic DNA was isolated and quantified by UV absorbance on a Nanodrop 2000c. Sequencing used naive CD4+ T cells sorted from blood. What this sample's cell subset or site label stands for: CD45RA+ positively selected. This clonotype was obtained from a man aged 18 to 30 in good health.

This receptor carries the CDR3 CASSLALPPTDTQYF. The sequenced DNA: TGCGCCAGCAGCTTGGCCTTACCTCCCACAGATACGCAGTATTTT. The sequence is built from TRBV5-1 and TRBJ2-3; the D gene identity is not certain. The CDR3 goes from the cysteine to the phenylalanine over 15 residues. CDR3 DNA only is kept here, 45 bases in frame from base 1. V was cut back by 0 bases and J by 2 bases, leaving a gap of 10 bases between them. CDR1 and CDR2 were assigned from the germline V gene as SGHRS and YFSETQ.